One and the same sample provided the 11 T cell receptor beta chains below, sequenced in a study of cytomegalovirus exposure and HLA in healthy donors (dated by TCRdb to about 2017). Libraries came from the immunoSEQ multiplex PCR assay. A mixture of 60 forward primers for TCR Vbeta segments and 13 reverse primers for TCR Jbeta segments was used in the multiplex PCR. TCRdb retrieved this table from immuneACCESS and kept in-frame rearrangements only. Not all clones are present; in checked studies, unresolved V genes account for under half, and no reason is known for the remainder. This sample has approximately 160,000 clones in its table, and 75% to 85% of those were observed once. Of the sample, about 13% falls within the top ten clones. The sample consisted of PBMCs. These receptors all stem from a woman between 50 and 59 years old in good health and CMV-seropositive.

V is TRBV10-3 and J is TRBJ2-7; 11 positions agree with TRBD2. The J segment lost 2 bases and the V segment lost 5 bases, leaving 5 bases of the junction unmatched. Germline V gene lookup returns CDR1 ENHRY and CDR2 SYGVKD. The CDR3 sequence is 15 residues long. This chain's CDR3 is CAISLTSGEAYEQYF. In DNA form, the CDR3 reads TGTGCCATCAGTCTGACTAGCGGGGAGGCCTACGAGCAGTACTTC.

The chain couples TRBV10-3 to TRBJ1-3, with 7 nucleotides matching TRBD1. This CDR3 contains 18 residues. The V and J ends lost 6 bases and 0 bases, in that order; junction bases with no gene match: 14. Germline CDR1 reads ENHRY; CDR2 reads SYGVKD. The CDR3 loop reads CAISRGQGDLSSGNTIYF. CDR3 DNA: TGTGCCATCAGCCGAGGGCAGGGGGACCTGAGCTCTGGAAACACCATATATTTT.

V usage is TRBV5-4 and J usage is TRBJ2-5; 9 bases line up with TRBD1. Germline V gives CDR1 SGHNT, CDR2 YYREEE (reference sequence). The CDR3 is 15 residues long. V lost 4 bases, J lost 3 bases, and 7 bases stayed unmatched. CDR3 amino acids: CASSTGQGPEETQYF. In DNA, the CDR3 is TGTGCCAGCAGCACTGGACAGGGGCCGGAAGAGACCCAGTACTTC.

This clone showed up just once. The chain links TRBV29-1 to TRBJ1-6, with 7 positions matching TRBD1. The V segment lost 7 bases and the J segment 4 bases; nucleotides outside the gene matches: 4. CDR1 and CDR2 from the germline V gene are SQVTM and ANQGSEA. This CDR3 is 13 amino acids long. CDR3 region: CSAKTGYNSPLHF. The CDR3 DNA sequence: TGCAGCGCAAAGACAGGGTATAATTCACCCCTCCACTTT.

The CDR3 DNA reads TGTGCCAGCAGCCAAGATCACACTAGCGGGGGAGGGGATACGCAGTATTTT. This sequence encodes CASSQDHTSGGGDTQYF. The rearrangement links TRBV4-2 to TRBJ2-3; TRBD2 matches 11 bases. This CDR3 is 17 amino acids long. Germline V lookup: CDR1 LGHNA, CDR2 YNFKEQ. Trimming cost V 0 bases and J 6 bases; bases outside gene matches: 8.

The chain joins TRBV2 to TRBJ2-7; a weak D match, TRBD1 (5 bases). From germline, CDR1 is SNHLY and CDR2 FYNNEI. This CDR3 region has 16 residues. The ends were cut back, 3 bases at V and 1 base at J, with 16 bases in the middle. Here the CDR3 reads CASSDGRRVNSYEQYF. CDR3 coding DNA: TGTGCCAGCAGTGACGGGCGCAGGGTTAATTCCTACGAGCAGTACTTC.

The chain has TRBV7-6 and TRBJ1-1, with 7 nucleotides matching TRBD1. J was trimmed by 1 base and V by 5 bases; bases with no gene match: 4. The CDR3 has 14 amino acids. Germline V lookup: CDR1 SGHVS, CDR2 FNYEAQ. Here the CDR3 reads CASSPGTANTEAFF. CDR3 coding DNA: TGTGCCAGCAGCCCAGGGACAGCGAACACTGAAGCTTTCTTT.

This clone has only a few counts. The chain is built from TRBV18 and TRBJ1-2, with 9 bases fitting TRBD1. The CDR3 runs to 18 residues. V gave up 3 bases and J gave up 6 bases; unmatched junction bases: 17. In germline, CDR1 is KGHSH, CDR2 LQKENI. CDR3 amino acids: CASSPAEGQGLLRNGYTF. The CDR3 bases are TGTGCCAGCTCACCTGCGGAGGGACAGGGTCTCCTCAGGAATGGCTACACCTTC.

The chain is built from TRBV5-1 and TRBJ1-1, with D perhaps matching TRBD1 (5 bases). CDR1 is SGHRS, CDR2 YFSETQ, per germline. The CDR3 sequence is 14 residues long. Trimming removed 2 bases at V and 4 bases at J, with 12 bases between. The CDR3 DNA reads TGCGCCAGCAGCTTTGGGGGAGGGACCACTGAAGCTTTCTTT. This gives the protein CASSFGGGTTEAFF.

Written as DNA, the CDR3 is TGTGCCAGCAGCCGCGGGGGCCTAATAAACGAGCAGTACTTC. Residues: CASSRGGLINEQYF. The chain uses TRBV5-6 and TRBJ2-7, with D tentatively TRBD2 (7 bases). Germline V gene data show CDR1 as SGHDT and CDR2 as YYEEEE. The CDR3 is made up of 14 amino acids. V was trimmed by 4 bases and J by 5 bases, leaving 16 bases between them.

The CDR3 sequence: CASSRIRDRGTGTEAFF. The DNA for the CDR3 is TGTGCCAGCTCACGAATTAGGGACAGGGGTACGGGTACTGAAGCTTTCTTT. V is TRBV18 and J is TRBJ1-1, with 10 bases that match TRBD1. CDR3 length: 17 amino acids. The germline gives CDR1 KGHSH, CDR2 LQKENI. Trimming cost V 4 bases and J 5 bases; bases outside gene matches: 13.